What follows are 17 T cell receptor beta chains derived from one specimen sequenced in a study of blood T cell repertoires in COVID-19. The assay was immunoSEQ multiplex PCR, and TCRdb's table has in-frame clones only and misses some. The sample lists about 100,000 clones, 85% occurring once. Input material: peripheral blood. The receptors stem from a woman in her seventies with active or convalescent COVID-19.

The genes are TRBV5-1 and TRBJ2-1, with D tentatively TRBD1 (7 bases). Trimming removed 4 bases from V and 2 bases from J, with 10 bases in between. CDR3 size: 14 residues. CDR1 and CDR2 (germline): SGHRS, YFSETQ. In nucleotides, the CDR3 is TGCGCCAGCAGCGCGGGACAGACCTACAATGAGCAGTTCTTC. As protein: CASSAGQTYNEQFF.

As DNA, the CDR3 is TGTGCCAGCAGCAAGGCGGGCGAGAAAGTCCGAGGTGAGCAGTACTTC. It specifies CASSKAGEKVRGEQYF. This chain uses TRBV21-1 with TRBJ2-7; TRBD2, the table's D call, lacks a check against the DNA. TRBV21-1 is marked as a pseudogene. The CDR3 is 16 residues long.

This clone was counted between two and nine times. The chain is built from TRBV29-1 and TRBJ2-3; TRBD2 matches 11 bases. Looked up from germline, CDR1 is SQVTM and CDR2 is ANQGSEA. Trimming took 4 bases from V and 4 from J; bases not matched to a gene: 10. The CDR3 contains 16 residues. In DNA, the CDR3 is TGCAGCGTTGTAACTAGCGGGGGAGGCTTGGCAGATACGCAGTATTTT. Protein: CSVVTSGGGLADTQYF.

The rearrangement links TRBV21-1 to TRBJ2-1; no check of the table's D call, TRBD1, against the DNA was made. TRBV21-1 is a pseudogene. This CDR3 has 14 residues. Here the CDR3 DNA reads TGTGCCGACGTGACAGGTAGCTCCTACAATGAGCAGTTCTTC. This sequence encodes CADVTGSSYNEQFF.

The V gene is TRBV3-1 (or the pseudogene TRBV3-2), the J gene TRBJ1-1, with 10 bases lining up with TRBD1. V was clipped by 6 bases and J by 3 bases; unmatched bases: 10. The germline V gene has CDR1 LGHDT and CDR2 YNNKEL (reference sequence). There are 16 residues in the CDR3. Written as DNA, the CDR3 is TGTGCCAGCAGTTACTGGACAGGGGGAAAGCACACTGAAGCTTTCTTT. Residues: CASSYWTGGKHTEAFF.

This clone was seen just once. The CDR3 DNA reads TGTGCCAGCAGCCTACGGGACAGTTACACTGAAGCTTTCTTT. Protein sequence: CASSLRDSYTEAFF. The chain links TRBV5-8 to TRBJ1-1; 7 bases align to TRBD1. Germline V gene lookup returns CDR1 SGHTS and CDR2 YDEGEE. This CDR3 spans 14 amino acids. The trim removed 4 bases at V and 3 bases at J, leaving 6 bases unmatched.

Note on this clone: Other DNA sequences of this sample code for an identical CDR3. The chain couples TRBV5-1 to TRBJ2-3; D perhaps matches TRBD2 (6 bases). CDR3 length: 14 amino acids. In germline, CDR1 is SGHRS, CDR2 YFSETQ. V was pared by 2 bases and J by 1 base, with 8 bases between. CDR3 region: CASSLGEGTDTQYF. CDR3 DNA: TGCGCCAGCAGCTTAGGGGAGGGCACAGATACGCAGTATTTT. Full variable domain (rest looked up from reference TRBV5-1 and TRBJ2-3): KAGVTQTPRYLIKTRGQQVTLSCSPISGHRSVSWYQQTPGQGLQFLFEYFSETQRNKGNFPGRFSGRQFSNSRSEMNVSTLELGDSALYLCASSLGEGTDTQYFGPGTRLTVL.

The chain couples TRBV19 to TRBJ1-1; a possible D gene is TRBD1 (6 bases). The germline V and J ends were trimmed by 7 bases and 1 base, with 16 bases remaining between them. Per the germline V gene, CDR1 is LNHDA and CDR2 is SQIVND (reference sequence). The CDR3 consists of 15 residues. The CDR3 sequence: CASNPQGWGNTEAFF. CDR3 coding DNA: TGTGCCAGTAATCCCCAGGGGTGGGGGAACACTGAAGCTTTCTTT.

This sequence joins TRBV4-3 and TRBJ2-7, with D maybe TRBD2 (6 bases). CDR3 length equals 16 residues. The germline CDR1 and CDR2 sequences are LGHNA and YSLEER. V was pared by 4 bases and J by 4 bases, with 20 bases between. CDR3 protein: CASSRNTGLTVYEQYF. CDR3 coding DNA: TGCGCCAGCAGCCGGAATACGGGACTGACAGTATACGAGCAGTACTTC.

The V call is TRBV2, the J call TRBJ2-3; the match to TRBD2 covers 10 bases. The junction had 10 bases not matched to a gene; V was cut back by 4 bases and J by 3 bases. There are 17 residues in the CDR3. Looked up from germline, CDR1 is SNHLY and CDR2 is FYNNEI. The CDR3 loop reads CASSAYGAGGSTDTQYF. CDR3 sequence (DNA): TGTGCCAGCAGTGCTTATGGAGCGGGGGGGTCTACAGATACGCAGTATTTT.

The rearrangement uses TRBV10-3 and TRBJ1-2; the D is unclear. This CDR3 has 14 residues. Germline assignment: CDR1 ENHRY and CDR2 SYGVKD. Trimming took off 4 bases at V and 1 base at J, with 10 bases between the two ends. The CDR3: CAISVSGDNYGYTF. The CDR3 nucleotides read TGTGCCATCAGTGTTTCAGGCGATAACTATGGCTACACCTTC.

This chain uses TRBV7-2 with TRBJ1-5; maybe TRBD1 (5 bases). Germline CDR1 is SGHTA and CDR2 is FQGNSA. V was pared by 1 base and J by 5 bases, with 6 bases between. CDR3 size: 13 residues. This CDR3 is CASSLGRDQPQHF. As DNA, the CDR3 is TGTGCCAGCAGCTTAGGCAGGGATCAGCCCCAGCATTTT.

V and J are TRBV30 and TRBJ1-1; a weak D match, TRBD1 (6 bases). V shed 8 bases and J shed 5 bases, with 15 bases lying between them. The CDR3 loop spans 12 amino acids. Germline values: CDR1 GTSNPN, CDR2 SVGIG (reference sequence). The DNA of the CDR3 is TGTGCCACAGGGTATCTCGGGACTGAAGCTTTCTTT. Residues: CATGYLGTEAFF.

The chain is built from TRBV29-1 and TRBJ2-5; the match to TRBD1 covers 9 bases. The CDR3 is made up of 14 amino acids. Trimming at V came to 2 bases and at J to 5 bases, leaving 6 bases not matched to a gene. CDR1 is SQVTM and CDR2 is ANQGSEA in the germline V gene. CDR3 DNA sequence: TGCAGCGTTGAAAATACAGGGGGCCGGGAGACCCAGTACTTC. This sequence encodes CSVENTGGRETQYF.

The V call is TRBV5-4, the J call TRBJ1-3; 8 bases match TRBD1. Trimming removed 3 bases from V and 4 bases from J; junction bases left unmatched: 9. The CDR3 consists of 16 residues. The germline CDR1 and CDR2 sequences are SGHNT and YYREEE (reference sequence). CDR3 in DNA: TGTGCCAGCAGCTGGGGACAGGCGGCTTCCGGAAACACCATATATTTT. Its protein product is CASSWGQAASGNTIYF.

This rearrangement joins TRBV29-1 to TRBJ1-2; D is uncertain. This CDR3 has 12 amino acids. Between the trimmed V and J ends, which lost 6 bases and 0 bases, there was a span of 8 bases. In germline, CDR1 is SQVTM, CDR2 ANQGSEA. CDR3 coding DNA: TGCAGCGTAAGGGAGCCTAACTATGGCTACACCTTC. Translating gives CSVREPNYGYTF.

The gene calls are TRBV15 and TRBJ2-1; D call uncertain. V lost 3 bases and J 2 bases, leaving 14 bases between the germline ends. The CDR3 consists of 16 residues. Germline V CDR1 and CDR2: LNHNV, YYDKDF (reference sequence). CDR3 nucleotides: TGTGCCACCAGCAGGGAGCCCAAAGACGCCTACAATGAGCAGTTCTTC. Amino acids: CATSREPKDAYNEQFF.